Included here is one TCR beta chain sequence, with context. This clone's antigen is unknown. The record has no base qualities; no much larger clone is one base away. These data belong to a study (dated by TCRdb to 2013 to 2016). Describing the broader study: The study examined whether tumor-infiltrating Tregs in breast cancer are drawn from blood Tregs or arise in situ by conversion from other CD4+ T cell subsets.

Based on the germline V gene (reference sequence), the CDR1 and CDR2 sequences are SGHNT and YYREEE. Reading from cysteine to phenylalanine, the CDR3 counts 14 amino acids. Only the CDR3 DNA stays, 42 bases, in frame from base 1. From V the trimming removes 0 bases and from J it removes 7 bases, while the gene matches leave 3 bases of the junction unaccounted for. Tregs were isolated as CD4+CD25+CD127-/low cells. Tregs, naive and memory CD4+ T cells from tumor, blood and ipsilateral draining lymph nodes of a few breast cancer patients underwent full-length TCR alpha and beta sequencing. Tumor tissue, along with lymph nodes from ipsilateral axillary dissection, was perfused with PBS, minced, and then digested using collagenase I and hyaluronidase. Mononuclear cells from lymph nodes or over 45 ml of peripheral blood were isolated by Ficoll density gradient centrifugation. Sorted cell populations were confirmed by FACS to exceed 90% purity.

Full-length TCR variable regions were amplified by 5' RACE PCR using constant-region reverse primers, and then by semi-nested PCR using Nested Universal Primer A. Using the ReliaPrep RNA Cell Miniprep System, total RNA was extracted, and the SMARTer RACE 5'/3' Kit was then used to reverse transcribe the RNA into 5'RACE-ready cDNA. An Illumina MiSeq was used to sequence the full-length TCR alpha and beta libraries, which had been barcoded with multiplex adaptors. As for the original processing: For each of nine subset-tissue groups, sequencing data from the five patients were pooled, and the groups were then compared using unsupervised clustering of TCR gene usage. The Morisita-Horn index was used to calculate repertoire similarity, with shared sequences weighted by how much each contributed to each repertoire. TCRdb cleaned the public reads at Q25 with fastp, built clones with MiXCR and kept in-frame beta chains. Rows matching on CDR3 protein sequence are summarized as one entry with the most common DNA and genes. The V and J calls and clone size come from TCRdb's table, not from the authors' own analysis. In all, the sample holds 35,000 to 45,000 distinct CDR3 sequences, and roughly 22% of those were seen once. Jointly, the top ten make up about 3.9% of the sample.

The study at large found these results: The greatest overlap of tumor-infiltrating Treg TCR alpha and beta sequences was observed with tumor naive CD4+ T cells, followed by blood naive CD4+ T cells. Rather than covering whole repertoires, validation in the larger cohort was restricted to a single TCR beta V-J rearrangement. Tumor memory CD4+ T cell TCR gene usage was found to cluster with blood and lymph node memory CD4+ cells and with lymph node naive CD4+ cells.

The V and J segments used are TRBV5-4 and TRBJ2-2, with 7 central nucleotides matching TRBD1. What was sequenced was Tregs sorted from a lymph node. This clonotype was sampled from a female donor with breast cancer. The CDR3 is CASSLGQGNGELFF. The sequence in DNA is TGTGCCAGCAGCTTGGGACAGGGTAACGGGGAGCTGTTTTTT.